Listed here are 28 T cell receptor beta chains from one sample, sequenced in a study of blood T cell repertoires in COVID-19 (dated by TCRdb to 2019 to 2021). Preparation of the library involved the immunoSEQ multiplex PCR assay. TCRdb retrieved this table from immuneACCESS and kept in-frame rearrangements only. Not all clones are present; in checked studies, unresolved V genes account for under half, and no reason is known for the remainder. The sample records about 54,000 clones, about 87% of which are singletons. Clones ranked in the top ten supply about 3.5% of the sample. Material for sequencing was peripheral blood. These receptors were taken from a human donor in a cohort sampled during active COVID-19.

The CDR3 DNA follows: TGTGCCAGCAGCTCAGGAAGGCTGGCTAATGAAAAACTGTTTTTT. Residues: CASSSGRLANEKLFF. V gene TRBV5-6 combines with J gene TRBJ1-4, with D hard to call. V dropped 3 bases and J dropped 3 bases, with 12 bases sitting between them. The CDR3 totals 15 residues. CDR1 and CDR2 (germline): SGHDT, YYEEEE.

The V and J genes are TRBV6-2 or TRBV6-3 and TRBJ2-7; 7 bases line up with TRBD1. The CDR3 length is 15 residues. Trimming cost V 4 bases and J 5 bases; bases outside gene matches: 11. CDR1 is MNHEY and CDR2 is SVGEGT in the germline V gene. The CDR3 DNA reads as TGTGCCAGCAGTTCCAACCTACACAGGGGTAACGAGCAGTACTTC. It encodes CASSSNLHRGNEQYF.

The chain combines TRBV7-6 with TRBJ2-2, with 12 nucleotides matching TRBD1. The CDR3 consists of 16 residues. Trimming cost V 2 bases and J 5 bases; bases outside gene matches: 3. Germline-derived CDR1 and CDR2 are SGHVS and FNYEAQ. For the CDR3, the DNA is TGTGCCAGCAGCTTAAGGGGACAGGGGGCGACCGGGGAGCTGTTTTTT. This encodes CASSLRGQGATGELFF.

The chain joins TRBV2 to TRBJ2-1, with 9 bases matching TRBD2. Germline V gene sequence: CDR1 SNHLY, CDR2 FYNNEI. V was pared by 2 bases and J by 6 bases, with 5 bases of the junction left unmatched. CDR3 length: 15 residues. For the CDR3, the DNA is TGTGCCAGCAGTGAATTAGCGGGAGATACCAATGAGCAGTTCTTC. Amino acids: CASSELAGDTNEQFF.

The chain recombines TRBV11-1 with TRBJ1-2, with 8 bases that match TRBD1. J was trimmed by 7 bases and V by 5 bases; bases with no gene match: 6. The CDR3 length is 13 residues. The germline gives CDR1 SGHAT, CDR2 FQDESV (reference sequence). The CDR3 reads CASSQTGVSGYTF. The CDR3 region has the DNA TGTGCCAGCAGCCAGACAGGGGTGTCTGGCTACACCTTC.

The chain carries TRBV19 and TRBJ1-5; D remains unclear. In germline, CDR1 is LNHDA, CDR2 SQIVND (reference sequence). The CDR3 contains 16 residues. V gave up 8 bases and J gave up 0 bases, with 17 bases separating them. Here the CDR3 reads CASAQSGVYSNQPQHF. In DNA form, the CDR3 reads TGTGCCAGTGCACAGTCCGGGGTTTATAGCAATCAGCCCCAGCATTTT. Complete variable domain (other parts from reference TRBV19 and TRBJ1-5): DGGITQSPKYLFRKEGQNVTLSCEQNLNHDAMYWYRQDPGQGLRLIYYSQIVNDFQKGDIAEGYSVSREKKESFPLTVTSAQKNPTAFYLCASAQSGVYSNQPQHFGDGTRLSIL.

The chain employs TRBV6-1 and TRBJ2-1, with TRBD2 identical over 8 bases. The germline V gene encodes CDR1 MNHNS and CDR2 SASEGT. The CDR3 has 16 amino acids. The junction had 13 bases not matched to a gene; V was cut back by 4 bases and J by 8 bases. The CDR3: CASSGGTRTLWHEQFF. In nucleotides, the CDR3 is TGTGCCAGCAGTGGGGGGACTAGAACTCTTTGGCATGAGCAGTTCTTC.

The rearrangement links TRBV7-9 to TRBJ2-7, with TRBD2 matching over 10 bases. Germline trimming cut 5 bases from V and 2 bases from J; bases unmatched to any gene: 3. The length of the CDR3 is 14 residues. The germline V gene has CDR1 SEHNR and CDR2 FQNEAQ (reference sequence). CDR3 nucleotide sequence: TGTGCCAGCAGCCCTCTAGCGGGGGCCTACGAGCAGTACTTC. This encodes CASSPLAGAYEQYF.

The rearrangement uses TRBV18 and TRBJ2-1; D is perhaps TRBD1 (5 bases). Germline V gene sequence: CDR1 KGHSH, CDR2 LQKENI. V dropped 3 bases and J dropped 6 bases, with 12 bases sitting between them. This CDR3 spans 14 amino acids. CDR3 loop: CASSPRQQGNEQFF. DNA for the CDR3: TGTGCCAGCTCACCCCGGCAGCAGGGCAATGAGCAGTTCTTC.

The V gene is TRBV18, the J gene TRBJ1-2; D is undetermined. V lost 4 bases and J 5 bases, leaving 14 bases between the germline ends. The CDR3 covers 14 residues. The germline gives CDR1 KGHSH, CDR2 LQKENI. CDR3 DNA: TGTGCCAGCTCACTCTCAAGGGAGTATTATGGCTACACCTTC. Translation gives CASSLSREYYGYTF.

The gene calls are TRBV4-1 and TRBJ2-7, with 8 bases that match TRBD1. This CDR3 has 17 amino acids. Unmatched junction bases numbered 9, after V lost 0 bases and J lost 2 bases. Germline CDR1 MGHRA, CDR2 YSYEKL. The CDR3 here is CASSQEATGGPAYEQYF. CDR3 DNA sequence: TGCGCCAGCAGCCAAGAAGCCACAGGGGGGCCGGCCTACGAGCAGTACTTC.

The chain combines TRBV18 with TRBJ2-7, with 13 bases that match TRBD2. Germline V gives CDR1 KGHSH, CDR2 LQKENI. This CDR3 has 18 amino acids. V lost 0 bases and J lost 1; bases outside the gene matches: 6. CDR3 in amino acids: CASSPPALAGGPSYEQYF. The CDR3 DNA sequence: TGTGCCAGCTCACCACCCGCACTAGCGGGAGGGCCGTCCTACGAGCAGTACTTC. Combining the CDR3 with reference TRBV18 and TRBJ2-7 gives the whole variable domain NAGVMQNPRHLVRRRGQEARLRCSPMKGHSHVYWYRQLPEEGLKFMVYLQKENIIDESGMPKERFSAEFPKEGPSILRIQQVVRGDSAAYFCASSPPALAGGPSYEQYFGPGTRLTVT.

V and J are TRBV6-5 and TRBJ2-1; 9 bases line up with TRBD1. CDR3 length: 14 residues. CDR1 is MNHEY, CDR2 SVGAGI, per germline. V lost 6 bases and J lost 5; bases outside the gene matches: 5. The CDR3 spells CASRTGGSNNEQFF. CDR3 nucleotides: TGTGCCAGCAGGACAGGGGGAAGCAACAATGAGCAGTTCTTC.

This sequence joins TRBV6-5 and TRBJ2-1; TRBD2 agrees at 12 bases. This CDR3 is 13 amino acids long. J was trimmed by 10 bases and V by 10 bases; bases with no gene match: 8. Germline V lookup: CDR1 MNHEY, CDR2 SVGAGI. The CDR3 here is CATSSGRALEQFF. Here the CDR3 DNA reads TGTGCCACGTCTAGCGGGAGGGCCTTAGAGCAGTTCTTC.

The CDR3 DNA reads TGTGCCAGCTCACCGGACAGGGGGCGGGTGGGATACACTGAAGCTTTCTTT. Its protein is CASSPDRGRVGYTEAFF. The chain links TRBV18 to TRBJ1-1; the match to TRBD1 covers 11 bases. V was pared by 3 bases and J by 3 bases, with 9 bases of the junction left unmatched. Germline V gene lookup returns CDR1 KGHSH and CDR2 LQKENI. This CDR3 spans 17 amino acids.

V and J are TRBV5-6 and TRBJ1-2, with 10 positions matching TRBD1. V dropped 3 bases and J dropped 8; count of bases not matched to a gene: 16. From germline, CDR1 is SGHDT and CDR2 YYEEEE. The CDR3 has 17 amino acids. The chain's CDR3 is CASSSAPTGQGSKGYTF. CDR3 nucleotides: TGTGCCAGCAGCTCCGCTCCTACGGGACAGGGGTCGAAAGGCTACACCTTC.

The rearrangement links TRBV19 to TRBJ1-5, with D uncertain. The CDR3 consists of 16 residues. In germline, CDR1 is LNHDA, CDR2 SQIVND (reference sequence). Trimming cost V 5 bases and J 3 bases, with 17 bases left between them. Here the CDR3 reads CASSSLVRGNNQPQHF. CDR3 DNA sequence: TGTGCCAGTAGTTCGCTTGTGCGGGGTAACAATCAGCCCCAGCATTTT.

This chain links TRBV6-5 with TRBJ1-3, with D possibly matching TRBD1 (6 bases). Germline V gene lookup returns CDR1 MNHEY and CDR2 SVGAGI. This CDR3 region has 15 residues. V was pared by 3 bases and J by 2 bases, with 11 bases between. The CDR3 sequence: CASSYRQGPGNTIYF. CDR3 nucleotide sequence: TGTGCCAGCAGTTATCGGCAGGGGCCTGGAAACACCATATATTTT.

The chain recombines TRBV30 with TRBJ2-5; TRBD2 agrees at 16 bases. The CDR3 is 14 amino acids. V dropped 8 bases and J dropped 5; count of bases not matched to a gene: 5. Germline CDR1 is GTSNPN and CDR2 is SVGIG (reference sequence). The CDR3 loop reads CAGGLAGGRETQYF. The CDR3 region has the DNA TGTGCCGGGGGACTAGCGGGAGGGCGGGAGACCCAGTACTTC. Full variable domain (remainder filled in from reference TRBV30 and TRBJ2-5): SQTIHQWPATLVQPVGSPLSLECTVEGTSNPNLYWYRQAAGRGLQLLFYSVGIGQISSEVPQNLSASRPQDRQFILSSKKLLLSDSGFYLCAGGLAGGRETQYFGPGTRLLVL.

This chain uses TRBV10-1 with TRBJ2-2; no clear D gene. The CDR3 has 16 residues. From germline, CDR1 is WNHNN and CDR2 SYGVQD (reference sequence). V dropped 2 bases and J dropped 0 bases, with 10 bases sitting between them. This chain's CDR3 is CASSEGGVANTGELFF. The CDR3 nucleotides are TGCGCCAGCAGTGAGGGCGGTGTCGCGAACACCGGGGAGCTGTTTTTT.

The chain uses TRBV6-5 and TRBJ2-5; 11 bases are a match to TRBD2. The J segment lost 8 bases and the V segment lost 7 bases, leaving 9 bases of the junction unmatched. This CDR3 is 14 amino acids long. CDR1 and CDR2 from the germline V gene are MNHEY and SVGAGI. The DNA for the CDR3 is TGTGCCAGCACCGCTAGCGGGGGGAAAGGTACCCAGTACTTC. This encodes CASTASGGKGTQYF.

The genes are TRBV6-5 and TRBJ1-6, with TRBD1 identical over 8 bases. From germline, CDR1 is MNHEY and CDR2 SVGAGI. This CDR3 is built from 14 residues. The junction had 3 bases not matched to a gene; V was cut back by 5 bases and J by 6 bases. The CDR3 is CASSRTGPNSPLHF. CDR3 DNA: TGTGCCAGCAGTCGGACAGGGCCTAATTCACCCCTCCACTTT.

In nucleotides, the CDR3 is TGTGCCACCAGCTCACGGGACAGGGTGGATGAAAAACTGTTTTTT. Its protein product is CATSSRDRVDEKLFF. The genes are TRBV15 and TRBJ1-4; 9 nucleotides align to TRBD1. In germline, CDR1 is LNHNV, CDR2 YYDKDF (reference sequence). V was pared by 5 bases and J by 6 bases, with 7 bases of the junction left unmatched. This CDR3 region has 15 residues.

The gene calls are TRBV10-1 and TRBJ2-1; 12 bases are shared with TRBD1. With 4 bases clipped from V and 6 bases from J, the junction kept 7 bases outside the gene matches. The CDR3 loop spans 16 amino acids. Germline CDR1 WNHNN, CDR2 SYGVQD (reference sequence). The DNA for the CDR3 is TGCGCCAGCAGTGGGCCGGGACAGGGGGCTTTCAATGAGCAGTTCTTC. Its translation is CASSGPGQGAFNEQFF.

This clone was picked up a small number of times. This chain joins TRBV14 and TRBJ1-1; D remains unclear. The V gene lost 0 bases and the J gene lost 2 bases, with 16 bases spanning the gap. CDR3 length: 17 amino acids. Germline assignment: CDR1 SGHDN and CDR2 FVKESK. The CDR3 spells CASSQDRVPPGNTEAFF. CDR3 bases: TGTGCCAGCAGCCAAGATAGGGTTCCCCCGGGAAACACTGAAGCTTTCTTT.

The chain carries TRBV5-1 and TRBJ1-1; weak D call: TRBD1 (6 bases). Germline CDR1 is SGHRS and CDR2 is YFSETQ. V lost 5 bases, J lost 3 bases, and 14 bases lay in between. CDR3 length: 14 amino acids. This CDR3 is CASRIQGVDTEAFF. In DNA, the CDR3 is TGCGCCAGCAGAATACAGGGAGTCGACACTGAAGCTTTCTTT.

The CDR3 spells CASSDGGKPQHF. Written as DNA, the CDR3 is TGTGCCAGCAGTGATGGCGGTAAGCCCCAGCATTTT. The gene calls are TRBV2 and TRBJ1-5, with D hard to call. Germline V lookup: CDR1 SNHLY, CDR2 FYNNEI. The V end lost 3 bases, the J end lost 8 bases, and 8 bases lay between the germline ends. This CDR3 is built from 12 residues. Combining the CDR3 with reference TRBV2 and TRBJ1-5 gives the whole variable domain EPEVTQTPSHQVTQMGQEVILRCVPISNHLYFYWYRQILGQKVEFLVSFYNNEISEKSEIFDDQFSVERPDGSNFTLKIRSTKLEDSAMYFCASSDGGKPQHFGDGTRLSIL.

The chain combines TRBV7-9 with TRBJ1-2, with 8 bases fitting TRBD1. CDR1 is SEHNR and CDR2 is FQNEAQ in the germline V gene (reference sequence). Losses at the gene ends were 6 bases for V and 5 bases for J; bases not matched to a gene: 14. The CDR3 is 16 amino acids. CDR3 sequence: CASSPLDRGSLYGYTF. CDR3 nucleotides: TGTGCCAGCAGTCCACTCGACAGGGGCTCCTTGTATGGCTACACCTTC.